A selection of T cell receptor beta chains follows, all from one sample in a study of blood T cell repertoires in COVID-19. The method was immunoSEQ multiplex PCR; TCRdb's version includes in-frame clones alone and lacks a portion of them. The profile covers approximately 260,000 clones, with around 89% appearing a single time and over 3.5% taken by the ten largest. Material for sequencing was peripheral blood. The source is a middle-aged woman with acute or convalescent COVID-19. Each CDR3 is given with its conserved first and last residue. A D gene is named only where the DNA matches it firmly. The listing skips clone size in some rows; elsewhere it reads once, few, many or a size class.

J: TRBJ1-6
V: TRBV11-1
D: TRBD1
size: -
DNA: TGTGCCAGCAGCTTACGGACAGGGTATTCACCCCTCCACTTT
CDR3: CASSLRTGYSPLHF

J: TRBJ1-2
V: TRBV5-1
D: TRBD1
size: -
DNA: TGCGCCAGCAGCTTGGATGGTCAGGGGGCAAGTGGCTACACCTTC
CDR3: CASSLDGQGASGYTF

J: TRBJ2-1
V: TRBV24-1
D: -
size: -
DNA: TGTGCCACCAGTGACCCGGTCAGGGACTACAATGAGCAGTTCTTC
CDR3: CATSDPVRDYNEQFF

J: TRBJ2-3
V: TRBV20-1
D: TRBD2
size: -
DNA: TGCAGTGCTAGTAATGTTCGCGGGGGGGCCCCTAGCACAGATACGCAGTATTTT
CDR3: CSASNVRGGAPSTDTQYF

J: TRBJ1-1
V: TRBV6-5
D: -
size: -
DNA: TGTGCCAGCAGTTACCCCTGGCAGGCTGAAGCTTTCTTT
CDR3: CASSYPWQAEAFF

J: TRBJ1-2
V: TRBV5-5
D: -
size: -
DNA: TGTGCCAGCAGCTCAACAGGGTCGTATGGCTACACCTTC
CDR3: CASSSTGSYGYTF

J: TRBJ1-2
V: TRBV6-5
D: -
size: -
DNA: TGTGCCAGCAAGGGGGGGGCCCATGGCTACACCTTC
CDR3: CASKGGAHGYTF

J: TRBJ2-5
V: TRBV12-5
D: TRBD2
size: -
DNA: TGTGCTAGTGGTTTGGGTTGGGGGGGCCAAGAGACCCAGTACTTC
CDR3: CASGLGWGGQETQYF

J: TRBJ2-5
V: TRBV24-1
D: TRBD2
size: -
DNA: TGTGCCACCAGTGATACTGGGACTAGCGGGGAAGAGACCCAGTACTTC
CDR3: CATSDTGTSGEETQYF

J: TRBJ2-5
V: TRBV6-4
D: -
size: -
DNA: TGTGCCAGCAGTGACGGAACAGGCCACCAAGAGACCCAGTACTTC
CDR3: CASSDGTGHQETQYF

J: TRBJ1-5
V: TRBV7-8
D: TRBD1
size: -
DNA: TGTGCCAGCAGCCCCCGACAGGGGATGGTGAGCAATCAGCCCCAGCATTTT
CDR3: CASSPRQGMVSNQPQHF

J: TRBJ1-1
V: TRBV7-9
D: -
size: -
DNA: TGTGCCAGCAGCTTAGACAGGGTGCCTGAAGCTTTCTTT
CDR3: CASSLDRVPEAFF

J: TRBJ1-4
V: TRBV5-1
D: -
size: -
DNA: TGCGCCAGCAGCTTGGGCGCCGGACAAGGCTCTAATGAAAAACTGTTTTTT
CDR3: CASSLGAGQGSNEKLFF

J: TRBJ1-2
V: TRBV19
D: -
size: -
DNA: TGTGCCAGTACCCTTGACAGCTATGGCTACACCTTC
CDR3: CASTLDSYGYTF

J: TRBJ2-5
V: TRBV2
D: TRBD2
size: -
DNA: TGTGCCAGCAGAGCGGGGGGACAAGAGACCCAGTACTTC
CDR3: CASRAGGQETQYF

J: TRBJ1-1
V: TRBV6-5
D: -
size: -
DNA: TGTGCCAGCAGTTACTCCCGTGGGCAGAACACTGAAGCTTTCTTT
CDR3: CASSYSRGQNTEAFF

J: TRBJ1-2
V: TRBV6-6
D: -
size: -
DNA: TGTGCCAGCAGTTACACCTCGGGGGGCTACACCTTC
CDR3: CASSYTSGGYTF

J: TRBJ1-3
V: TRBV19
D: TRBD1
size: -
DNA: TGTGCCAGTAAAAGGGGGCTCGGAAACACCATATATTTT
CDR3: CASKRGLGNTIYF

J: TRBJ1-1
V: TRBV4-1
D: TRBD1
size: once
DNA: TGCGCCCCCCGCCGACAGGGGTTGAGCCTCATGAACACTGAAGCTTTCTTT
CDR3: CAPRRQGLSLMNTEAFF

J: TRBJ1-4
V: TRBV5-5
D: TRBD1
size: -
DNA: TGTGCCAGCAGCTCGGACAGGGAGGCTAATGAAAAACTGTTTTTT
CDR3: CASSSDREANEKLFF

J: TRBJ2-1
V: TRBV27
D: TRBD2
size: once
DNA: TGTGCCAGCAGGGCCGGGCGGGCTAGCGGGGTAAATGAGCAGTTCTTC
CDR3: CASRAGRASGVNEQFF

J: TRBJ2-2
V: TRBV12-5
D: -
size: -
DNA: TGTGCTAGTGGTTTGCCTGGACAGTCGAACACCGGGGAGCTGTTTTTT
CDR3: CASGLPGQSNTGELFF

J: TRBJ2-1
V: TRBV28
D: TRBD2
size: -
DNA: TGTGCCAGCAGCTCCCCAGCGGGGGTTAGGGAGCAGTTCTTC
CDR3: CASSSPAGVREQFF